This TCR beta chain is from a study of blood T cell repertoires in COVID-19. Across the study: Italy, Spain and the United States were the sources of the convalescent and acute COVID-19 samples. T cells, B-cell-depleted T cells, or PBMCs provided the cDNA or gDNA that served as material.

Authors' data handling: For nucleated cells, counts were estimated from reference gene primer amplification. TCRdb's table, derived via immunoSEQ multiplex PCR, lists solely in-frame clones and lacks some. V, J and clone size reflect that table, while D and trimming were determined from the DNA. Among approximately 240,000 clones listed, about 90% were seen once. Trimming cost V 3 bases and J 6 bases, with 12 bases left between them. The CDR3 spans 14 residues. Germline assignment: CDR1 LGHDT and CDR2 YNNKEL (reference sequence). Sequenced sample: peripheral blood. The gene calls are TRBV3-1 (or the pseudogene TRBV3-2) and TRBJ2-1; D perhaps matches TRBD1 (6 bases). The receptor's source is a woman younger than 45 who had recovered from COVID-19. The CDR3, as DNA: TGTGCCAGCAGCCAGACAGGTGGTGGCAATGAGCAGTTCTTC. Translated, it gives CASSQTGGGNEQFF.